This paragraph covers one TCR beta chain sequence. Per the original methods: Reference gene primer amplification in the assay estimated nucleated cell counts. TCRdb's table, derived via immunoSEQ multiplex PCR, lists solely in-frame clones and lacks some. The DNA was the basis for D and trimming; V, J and clone size are from that table. The sample has 120,000 or so clones; around four fifths are singletons. V was cut by 2 bases and J by 8 bases, with 9 bases left in between. CDR3 length: 12 amino acids. Germline CDR1 SGHTA, CDR2 FQGNSA. The data were obtained in a study of blood T cell repertoires in COVID-19. Study information: Spain, Italy and the United States supplied samples that represented acute and convalescent COVID-19. PBMCs, B-cell-depleted T cells, or T cells were the source of the cDNA or gDNA that made up the material.

The material sequenced was peripheral blood. The receptor was isolated from a man at least 80 years old with active or convalescent COVID-19. The chain joins TRBV7-2 to TRBJ1-1; tentatively, D is TRBD1 (5 bases). The CDR3 reads CASSLNRLEAFF. The CDR3 DNA reads as TGTGCCAGCAGCTTAAACAGGTTAGAAGCTTTCTTT.